This TCR beta chain was recorded in a study of blood T cell repertoires in COVID-19. Study-level background: The analysed material was cDNA or gDNA that came from T cells, B-cell-depleted T cells, or PBMCs.

Enrolled during active infection, Seattle patients were then followed longitudinally. This CDR3 spans 13 amino acids. Per germline, CDR1 SGHNT and CDR2 YYREEE (reference sequence). V was shortened by 0 bases and J by 8 bases, with 11 bases between the two germline ends. Original analysis: Cell counts per sample came from amplifying reference gene primers. The protocol was immunoSEQ multiplex PCR, while the TCRdb copy is restricted to in-frame clones and leaves out a portion. The DNA was the basis for D and trimming; V, J and clone size are from that table. The sample shows about 390,000 clones, approximately 89% of them seen only once.

The specimen sequenced was peripheral blood. The chain uses TRBV5-4 and TRBJ1-2; a weak D match, TRBD1 (5 bases). The source is a woman aged 55 to 70 with COVID-19, enrolled during active disease. In DNA, the CDR3 is TGTGCCAGCAGCTTGGTAGGGGATCGCGGCTACACCTTC. It codes for CASSLVGDRGYTF.